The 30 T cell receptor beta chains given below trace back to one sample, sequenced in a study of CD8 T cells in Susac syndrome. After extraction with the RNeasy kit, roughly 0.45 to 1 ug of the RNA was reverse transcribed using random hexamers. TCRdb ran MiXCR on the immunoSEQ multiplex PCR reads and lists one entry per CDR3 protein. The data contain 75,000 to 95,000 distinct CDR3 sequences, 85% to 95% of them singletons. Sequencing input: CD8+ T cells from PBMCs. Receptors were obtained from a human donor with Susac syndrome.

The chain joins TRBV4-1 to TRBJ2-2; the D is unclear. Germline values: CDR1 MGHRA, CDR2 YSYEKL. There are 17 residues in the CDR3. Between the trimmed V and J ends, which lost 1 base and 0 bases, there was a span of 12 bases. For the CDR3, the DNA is TGCGCCAGCAGCCAAGGGGCGCACGGACCGAACACCGGGGAGCTGTTTTTT. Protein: CASSQGAHGPNTGELFF.

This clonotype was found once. The CDR3 loop reads CASSVDSDPTDTQYF. CDR3 nucleotide sequence: TGTGCCAGCAGCGTAGACAGTGACCCCACAGATACGCAGTATTTT. The V call is TRBV9, the J call TRBJ2-3; D not certain. The CDR3 spans 15 residues. Looked up from germline, CDR1 is SGDLS and CDR2 is YYNGEE. V was shortened by 0 bases and J by 2 bases, with 10 bases between the two germline ends.

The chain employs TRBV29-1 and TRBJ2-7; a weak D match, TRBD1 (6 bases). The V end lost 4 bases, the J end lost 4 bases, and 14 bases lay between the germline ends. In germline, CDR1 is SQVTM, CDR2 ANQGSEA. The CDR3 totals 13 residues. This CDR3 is CSVGTGTLYEQYF. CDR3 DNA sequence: TGCAGCGTTGGGACCGGGACACTTTACGAGCAGTACTTC.

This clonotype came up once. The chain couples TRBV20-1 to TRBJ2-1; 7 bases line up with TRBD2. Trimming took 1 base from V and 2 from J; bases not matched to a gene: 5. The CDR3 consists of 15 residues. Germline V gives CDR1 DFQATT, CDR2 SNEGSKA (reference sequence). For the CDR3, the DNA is TGCAGTGCTAGAGGGGGGGGAAAGACCTACAATGAGCAGTTCTTC. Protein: CSARGGGKTYNEQFF.

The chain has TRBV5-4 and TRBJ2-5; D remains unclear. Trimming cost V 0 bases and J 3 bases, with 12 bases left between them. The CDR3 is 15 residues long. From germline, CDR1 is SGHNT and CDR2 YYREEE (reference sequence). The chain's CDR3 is CASSLEGLGEETQYF. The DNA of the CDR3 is TGTGCCAGCAGCTTGGAAGGTCTTGGTGAAGAGACCCAGTACTTC.

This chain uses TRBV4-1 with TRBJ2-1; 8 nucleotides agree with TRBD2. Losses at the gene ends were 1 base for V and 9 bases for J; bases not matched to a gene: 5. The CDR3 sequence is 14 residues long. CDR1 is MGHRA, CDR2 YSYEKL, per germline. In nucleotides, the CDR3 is TGCGCCAGCAGCCAAGGGTGGGCGGGAGGTGAGCAGTTCTTC. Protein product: CASSQGWAGGEQFF.

This CDR3 reads CASSGLEQYF. The CDR3 DNA follows: TGTGCCAGCAGTGGCCTCGAGCAGTACTTC. V gene TRBV12-3 or TRBV12-4 combines with J gene TRBJ2-7, with no clear D. V lost 5 bases, J lost 6 bases, and 5 bases lay in between. This CDR3 has 10 residues.

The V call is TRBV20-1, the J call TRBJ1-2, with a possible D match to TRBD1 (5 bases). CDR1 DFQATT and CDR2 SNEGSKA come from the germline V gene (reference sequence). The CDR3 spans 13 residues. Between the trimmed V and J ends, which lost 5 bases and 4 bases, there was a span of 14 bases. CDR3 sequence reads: CSAPWGDAYGYTF. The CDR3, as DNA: TGCAGTGCTCCTTGGGGGGACGCCTATGGCTACACCTTC.

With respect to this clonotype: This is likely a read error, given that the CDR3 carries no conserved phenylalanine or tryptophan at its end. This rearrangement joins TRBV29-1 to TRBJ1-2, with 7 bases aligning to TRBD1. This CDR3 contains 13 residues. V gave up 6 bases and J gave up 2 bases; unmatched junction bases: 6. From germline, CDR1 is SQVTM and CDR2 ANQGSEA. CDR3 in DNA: TGCAGCGTCGAGGGACAGCTCAACTATGGCTACACCTCC. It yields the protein CSVEGQLNYGYTS.

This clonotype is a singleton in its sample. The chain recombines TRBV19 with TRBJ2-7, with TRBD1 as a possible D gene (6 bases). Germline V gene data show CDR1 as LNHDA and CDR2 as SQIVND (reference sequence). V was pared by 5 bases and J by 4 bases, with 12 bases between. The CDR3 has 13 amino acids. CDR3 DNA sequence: TGTGCCAGTAGTCCATCAGGGGTATACGAGCAGTACTTC. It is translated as CASSPSGVYEQYF. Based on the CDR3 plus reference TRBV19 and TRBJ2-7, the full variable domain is DGGITQSPKYLFRKEGQNVTLSCEQNLNHDAMYWYRQDPGQGLRLIYYSQIVNDFQKGDIAEGYSVSREKKESFPLTVTSAQKNPTAFYLCASSPSGVYEQYFGPGTRLTVT.

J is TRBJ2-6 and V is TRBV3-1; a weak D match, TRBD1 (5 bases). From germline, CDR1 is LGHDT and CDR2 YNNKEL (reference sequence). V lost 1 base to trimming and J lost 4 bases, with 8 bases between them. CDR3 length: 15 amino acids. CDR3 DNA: TGTGCCAGCAGCCAAGCTGGGGCAGGGGCCAACGTCCTGACTTTC. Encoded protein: CASSQAGAGANVLTF.

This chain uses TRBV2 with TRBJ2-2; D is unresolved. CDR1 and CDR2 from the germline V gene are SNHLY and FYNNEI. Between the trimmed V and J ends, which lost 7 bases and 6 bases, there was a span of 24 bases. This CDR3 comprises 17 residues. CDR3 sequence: CASTPSWGREDAGELFF. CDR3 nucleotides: TGTGCCAGCACTCCGAGTTGGGGAAGGGAAGACGCCGGGGAGCTGTTTTTT.

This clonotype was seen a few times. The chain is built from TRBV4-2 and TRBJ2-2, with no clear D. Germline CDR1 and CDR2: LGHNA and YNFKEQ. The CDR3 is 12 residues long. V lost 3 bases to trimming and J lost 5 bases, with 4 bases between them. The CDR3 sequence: CASSQGTGELFF. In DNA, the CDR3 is TGTGCCAGCAGCCAGGGAACCGGGGAGCTGTTTTTT.

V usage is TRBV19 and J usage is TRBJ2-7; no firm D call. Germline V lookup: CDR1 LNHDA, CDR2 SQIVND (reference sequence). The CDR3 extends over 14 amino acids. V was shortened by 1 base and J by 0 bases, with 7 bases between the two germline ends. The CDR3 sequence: CASSIGGSSYEQYF. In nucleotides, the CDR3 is TGTGCCAGTAGTATAGGTGGCAGCTCCTACGAGCAGTACTTC.

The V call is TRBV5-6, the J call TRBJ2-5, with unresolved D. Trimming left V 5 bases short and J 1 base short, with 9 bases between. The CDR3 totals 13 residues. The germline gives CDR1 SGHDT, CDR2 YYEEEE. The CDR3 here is CASRGRLQETQYF. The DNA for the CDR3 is TGTGCCAGCAGGGGCAGGCTCCAAGAGACCCAGTACTTC.

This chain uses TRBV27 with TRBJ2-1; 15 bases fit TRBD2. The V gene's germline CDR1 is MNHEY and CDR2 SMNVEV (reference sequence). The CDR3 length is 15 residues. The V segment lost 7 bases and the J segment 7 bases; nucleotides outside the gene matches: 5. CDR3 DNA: TGTGCCAGCATGAGGGGGACTAGCGGGGGGAATGAGCAGTTCTTC. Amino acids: CASMRGTSGGNEQFF.

Here the CDR3 DNA reads TGTGCCAGCAGCTTACTAGTATTCGACGAGCAGTACTTC. Amino acid sequence: CASSLLVFDEQYF. The genes are TRBV7-8 and TRBJ2-7; no clear D. CDR3 size: 13 residues. V was clipped by 2 bases and J by 5 bases, with 10 bases between them. The germline CDR1 and CDR2 sequences are SGHVS and FQNEAQ.

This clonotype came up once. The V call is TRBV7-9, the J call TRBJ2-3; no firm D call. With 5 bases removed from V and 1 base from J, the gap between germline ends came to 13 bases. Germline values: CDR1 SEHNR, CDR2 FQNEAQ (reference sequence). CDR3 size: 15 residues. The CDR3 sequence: CASSPPPGRTDTQYF. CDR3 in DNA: TGTGCCAGCAGCCCACCCCCGGGTCGCACAGATACGCAGTATTTT.

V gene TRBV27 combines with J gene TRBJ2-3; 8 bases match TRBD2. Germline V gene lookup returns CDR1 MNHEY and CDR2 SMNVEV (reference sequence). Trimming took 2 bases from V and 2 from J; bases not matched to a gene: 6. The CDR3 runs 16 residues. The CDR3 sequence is CASSLGLAGVTDTQYF. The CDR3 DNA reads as TGTGCCAGCAGTTTAGGGCTAGCGGGTGTCACAGATACGCAGTATTTT.

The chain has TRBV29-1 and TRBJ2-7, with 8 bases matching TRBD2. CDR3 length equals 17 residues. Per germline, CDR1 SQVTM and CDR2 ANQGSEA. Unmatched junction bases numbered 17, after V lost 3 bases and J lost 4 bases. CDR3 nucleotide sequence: TGCAGCGTTGACATGGGGCTGCTAGGACTAGCAACGTACGAGCAGTACTTC. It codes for CSVDMGLLGLATYEQYF.

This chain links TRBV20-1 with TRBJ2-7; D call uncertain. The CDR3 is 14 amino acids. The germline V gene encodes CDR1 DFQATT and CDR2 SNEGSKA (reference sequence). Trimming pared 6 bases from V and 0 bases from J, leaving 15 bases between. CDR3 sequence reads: CSATLGRLSYEQYF. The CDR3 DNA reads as TGCAGTGCGACCCTCGGGCGGCTCTCCTACGAGCAGTACTTC.

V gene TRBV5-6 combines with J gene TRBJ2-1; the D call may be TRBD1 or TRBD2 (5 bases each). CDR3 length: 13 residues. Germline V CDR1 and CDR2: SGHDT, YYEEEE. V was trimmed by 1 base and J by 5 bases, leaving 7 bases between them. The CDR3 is CASSLMGDNEQFF. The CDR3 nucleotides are TGTGCCAGCAGCTTGATGGGGGACAATGAGCAGTTCTTC.

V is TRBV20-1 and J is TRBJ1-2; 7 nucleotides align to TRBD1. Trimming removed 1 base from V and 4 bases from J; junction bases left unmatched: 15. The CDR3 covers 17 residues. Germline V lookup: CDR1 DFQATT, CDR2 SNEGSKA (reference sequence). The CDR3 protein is CSARGVRGGGEGYGYTF. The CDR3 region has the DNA TGCAGTGCTAGAGGCGTTAGGGGAGGGGGCGAGGGCTATGGCTACACCTTC.

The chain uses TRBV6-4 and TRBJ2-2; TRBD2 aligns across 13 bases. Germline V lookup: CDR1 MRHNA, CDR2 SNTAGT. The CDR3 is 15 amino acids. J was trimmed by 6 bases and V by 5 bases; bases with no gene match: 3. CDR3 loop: CASSPGLAGSGELFF. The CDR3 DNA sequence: TGTGCCAGCAGTCCGGGACTAGCGGGATCCGGGGAGCTGTTTTTT.

This CDR3 reads CASAYGLAYEQYF. The CDR3 DNA follows: TGTGCCAGCGCCTATGGGTTGGCCTACGAGCAGTACTTC. The chain joins TRBV27 to TRBJ2-7; D remains unclear. CDR1 is MNHEY, CDR2 SMNVEV, per germline (reference sequence). V was clipped by 8 bases and J by 2 bases, with 13 bases between them. This CDR3 spans 13 amino acids.

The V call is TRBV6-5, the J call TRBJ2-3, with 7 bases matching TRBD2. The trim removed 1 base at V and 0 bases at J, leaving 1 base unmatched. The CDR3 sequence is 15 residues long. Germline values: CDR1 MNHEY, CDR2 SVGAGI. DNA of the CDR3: TGTGCCAGCAGTTACTTGCGGGAGAGCACAGATACGCAGTATTTT. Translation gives CASSYLRESTDTQYF.

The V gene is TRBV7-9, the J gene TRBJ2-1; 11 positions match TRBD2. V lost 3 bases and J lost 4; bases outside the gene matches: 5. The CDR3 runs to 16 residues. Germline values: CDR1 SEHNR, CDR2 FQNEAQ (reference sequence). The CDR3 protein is CASSFLTSGEYNEQFF. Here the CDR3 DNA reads TGTGCCAGCAGCTTTCTGACTAGCGGGGAATACAATGAGCAGTTCTTC.

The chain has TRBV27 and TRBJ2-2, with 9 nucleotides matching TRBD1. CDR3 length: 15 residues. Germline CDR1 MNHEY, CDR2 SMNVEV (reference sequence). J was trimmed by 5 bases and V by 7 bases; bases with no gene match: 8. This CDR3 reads CASTMDRGWTGELFF. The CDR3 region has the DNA TGTGCCAGCACCATGGACAGGGGTTGGACCGGGGAGCTGTTTTTT.

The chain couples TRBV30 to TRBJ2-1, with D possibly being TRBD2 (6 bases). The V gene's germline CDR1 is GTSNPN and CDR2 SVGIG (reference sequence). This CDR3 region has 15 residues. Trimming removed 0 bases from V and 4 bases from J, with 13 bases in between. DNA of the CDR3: TGTGCCTGGAGTGTAGACGGGACTGGGTACAATGAGCAGTTCTTC. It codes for CAWSVDGTGYNEQFF.

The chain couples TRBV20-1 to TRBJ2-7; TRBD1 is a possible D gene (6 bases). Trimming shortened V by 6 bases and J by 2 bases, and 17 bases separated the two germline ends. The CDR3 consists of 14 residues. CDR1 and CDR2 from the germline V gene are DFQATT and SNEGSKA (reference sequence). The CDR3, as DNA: TGCAGTGCCCAAGACAGGAGCCGACCCTACGAGCAGTACTTC. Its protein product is CSAQDRSRPYEQYF.